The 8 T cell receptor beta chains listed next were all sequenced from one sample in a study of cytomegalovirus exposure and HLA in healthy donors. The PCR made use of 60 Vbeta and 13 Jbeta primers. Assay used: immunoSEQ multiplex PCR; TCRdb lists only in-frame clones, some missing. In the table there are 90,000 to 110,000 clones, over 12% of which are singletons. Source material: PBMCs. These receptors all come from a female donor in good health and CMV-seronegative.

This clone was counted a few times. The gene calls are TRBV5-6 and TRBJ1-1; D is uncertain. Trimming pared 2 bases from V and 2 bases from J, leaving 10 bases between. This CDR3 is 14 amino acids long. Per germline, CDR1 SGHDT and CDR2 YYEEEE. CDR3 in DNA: TGTGCCAGCAGCTTCATCCCAGATAACACTGAAGCTTTCTTT. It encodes CASSFIPDNTEAFF.

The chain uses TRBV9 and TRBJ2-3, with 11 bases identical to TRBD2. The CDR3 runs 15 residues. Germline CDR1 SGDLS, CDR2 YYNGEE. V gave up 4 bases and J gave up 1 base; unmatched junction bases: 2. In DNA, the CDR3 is TGTGCCAGCAGCTCGGGACTAGCGGGCACAGATACGCAGTATTTT. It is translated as CASSSGLAGTDTQYF.

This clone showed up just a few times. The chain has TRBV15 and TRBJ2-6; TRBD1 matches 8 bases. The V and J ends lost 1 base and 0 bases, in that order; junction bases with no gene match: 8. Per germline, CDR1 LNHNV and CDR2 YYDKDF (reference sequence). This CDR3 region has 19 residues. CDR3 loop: CATSRVRPDRVSGANVLTF. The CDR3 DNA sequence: TGTGCCACCAGCAGAGTACGTCCGGACAGGGTCTCTGGGGCCAACGTCCTGACTTTC.

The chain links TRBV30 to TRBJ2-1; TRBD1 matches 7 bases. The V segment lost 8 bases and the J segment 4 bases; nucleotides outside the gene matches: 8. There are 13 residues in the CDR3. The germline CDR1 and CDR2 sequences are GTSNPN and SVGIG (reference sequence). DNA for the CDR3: TGTGCCAGCCCGGGACAGTCTTACAATGAGCAGTTCTTC. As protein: CASPGQSYNEQFF.

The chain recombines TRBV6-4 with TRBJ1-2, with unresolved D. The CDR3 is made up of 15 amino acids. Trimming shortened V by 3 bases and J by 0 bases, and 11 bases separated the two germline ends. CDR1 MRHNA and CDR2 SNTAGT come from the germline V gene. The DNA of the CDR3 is TGTGCCAGCAGTGATGATTACAGAACTAACTATGGCTACACCTTC. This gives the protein CASSDDYRTNYGYTF.

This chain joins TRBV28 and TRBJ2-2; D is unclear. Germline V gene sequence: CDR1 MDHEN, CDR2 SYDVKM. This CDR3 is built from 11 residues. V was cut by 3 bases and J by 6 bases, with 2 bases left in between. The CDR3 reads CASSFAGELFF. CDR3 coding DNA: TGTGCCAGCAGTTTCGCCGGGGAGCTGTTTTTT.

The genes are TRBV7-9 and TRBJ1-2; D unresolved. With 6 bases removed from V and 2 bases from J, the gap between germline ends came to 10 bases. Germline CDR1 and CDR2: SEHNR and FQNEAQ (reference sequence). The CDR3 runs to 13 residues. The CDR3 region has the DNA TGTGCCAGCAGTTACGACAAGAACTATGGCTACACCTTC. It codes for CASSYDKNYGYTF.

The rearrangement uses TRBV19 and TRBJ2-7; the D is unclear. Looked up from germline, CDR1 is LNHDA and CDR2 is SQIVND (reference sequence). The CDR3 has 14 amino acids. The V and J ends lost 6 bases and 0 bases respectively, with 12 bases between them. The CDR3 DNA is TGTGCCAGTAGCTCGAGTACAGTCTCCTACGAGCAGTACTTC. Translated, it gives CASSSSTVSYEQYF. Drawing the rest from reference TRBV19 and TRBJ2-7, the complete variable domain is DGGITQSPKYLFRKEGQNVTLSCEQNLNHDAMYWYRQDPGQGLRLIYYSQIVNDFQKGDIAEGYSVSREKKESFPLTVTSAQKNPTAFYLCASSSSTVSYEQYFGPGTRLTVT.